These 11 T cell receptor beta chains were all obtained from the same sample, sequenced in a study of T cell responses to AZD1222 COVID-19 vaccine. Only in-frame clones appear in the TCRdb table, and some are missing; sequencing was by immunoSEQ multiplex PCR. The sample has around 170,000 clones, over 90% seen once; the top ten hold roughly 2%. The sample in question was peripheral blood, obtained 28 days after the second AZD1222 dose. The receptors here all came from an adult who received the AZD1222 COVID-19 vaccine.

The chain employs TRBV5-1 and TRBJ2-1; 9 bases line up with TRBD2. After removal of 0 bases from V and 2 bases from J, the junction contained 6 bases not matched to a gene. Germline V gene lookup returns CDR1 SGHRS and CDR2 YFSETQ. CDR3 length equals 17 residues. The CDR3 bases are TGCGCCAGCAGCTTGGACGGTGCGGGAGGGCCCTACAATGAGCAGTTCTTC. It translates to CASSLDGAGGPYNEQFF.

The rearrangement uses TRBV11-3 and TRBJ2-5; possibly TRBD1 or TRBD2 for D (6 bases each). The CDR3 has 14 residues. V was cut by 1 base and J by 3 bases, with 9 bases left in between. Germline loops: CDR1 SGHNT, CDR2 YENEEA. CDR3 DNA: TGTGCCAGCAGCTTAGGGGGGGCAAAAGAGACCCAGTACTTC. This encodes CASSLGGAKETQYF.

V gene TRBV7-6 combines with J gene TRBJ1-1; D may be TRBD1 (6 bases). Trimming took 4 bases from V and 4 from J, leaving 10 bases between them. The V gene's germline CDR1 is SGHVS and CDR2 FNYEAQ. The CDR3 contains 13 residues. The CDR3 here is CASSSTGSTEAFF. In nucleotides, the CDR3 is TGTGCCAGCAGCTCCACAGGGAGCACTGAAGCTTTCTTT. The full variable domain, in which reference TRBV7-6 and TRBJ1-1 provide the parts outside the CDR3, is GAGVSQSPRYKVTKRGQDVALRCDPISGHVSLYWYRQALGQGPEFLTYFNYEAQQDKSGLPNDRFSAERPEGSISTLTIQRTEQRDSAMYRCASSSTGSTEAFFGQGTRLTVV.

This chain joins TRBV3-1 (or the pseudogene TRBV3-2) and TRBJ2-3; D is ambiguous. Germline CDR1 and CDR2: LGHDT and YNNKEL (reference sequence). CDR3 length: 15 amino acids. The V end was cut by 0 bases, the J end by 2 bases, with 9 bases between. In nucleotides, the CDR3 is TGTGCCAGCAGCCAAGATAGGGCGGCCACAGATACGCAGTATTTT. It yields the protein CASSQDRAATDTQYF.

This clone occurred once. The genes are TRBV5-3 and TRBJ2-2; 9 bases map to TRBD2. TRBV5-3 is an open reading frame, and its role is uncertain. This CDR3 is built from 19 residues. Unmatched junction bases numbered 17, after V lost 4 bases and J lost 4 bases. The CDR3 loop is CARSVRWLAGKEVTGELFF. CDR3 coding DNA: TGTGCCAGAAGCGTCCGGTGGCTAGCGGGGAAGGAGGTCACCGGGGAGCTGTTTTTT.

V and J are TRBV9 and TRBJ2-7; either TRBD1 or TRBD2 may supply D (5 bases each). The CDR3 is 16 residues long. Trimming removed 0 bases from V and 2 bases from J, with 15 bases in between. Germline V gene data show CDR1 as SGDLS and CDR2 as YYNGEE. CDR3 sequence reads: CASSVAHGALPYEQYF. The CDR3 nucleotides are TGTGCCAGCAGCGTAGCTCACGGGGCCTTGCCCTACGAGCAGTACTTC.

J is TRBJ1-5 and V is TRBV10-3; D gene uncertain. The V end lost 2 bases, the J end lost 6 bases, and 11 bases lay between the germline ends. This CDR3 has 14 residues. Germline-derived CDR1 and CDR2 are ENHRY and SYGVKD. CDR3 in DNA: TGTGCCATCAGTGAGGGCCCAGCGGGTCAGCCCCAGCATTTT. Its protein product is CAISEGPAGQPQHF.

The gene calls are TRBV3-1 (or the pseudogene TRBV3-2) and TRBJ2-3; TRBD1 matches at 9 bases. Germline trimming cut 1 base from V and 3 bases from J; bases unmatched to any gene: 8. The germline V gene has CDR1 LGHDT and CDR2 YNNKEL (reference sequence). The CDR3 contains 17 residues. CDR3 sequence (DNA): TGTGCCAGCAGCCAAGTGAGGGGACAGGGTGTTACAGATACGCAGTATTTT. This encodes CASSQVRGQGVTDTQYF.

The V call is TRBV27, the J call TRBJ2-3; D not resolved. There are 13 residues in the CDR3. Germline CDR1 reads MNHEY; CDR2 reads SMNVEV (reference sequence). V was shortened by 5 bases and J by 4 bases, with 10 bases between the two germline ends. The CDR3 nucleotides read TGTGCCAGCAGTATCCTGTCGTCAGATACGCAGTATTTT. Translating gives CASSILSSDTQYF.

J is TRBJ2-2 and V is TRBV11-1, with TRBD2 matching over 8 bases. This CDR3 spans 15 amino acids. Germline CDR1 SGHAT, CDR2 FQDESV (reference sequence). Trimming removed 5 bases from V and 1 base from J; junction bases left unmatched: 3. The CDR3 DNA reads as TGTGCCAGCAGCCCGGGAGGGGGGAACACCGGGGAGCTGTTTTTT. The encoded protein is CASSPGGGNTGELFF.

The CDR3 spells CASSLELGLHEQYF. The DNA of the CDR3 is TGTGCCAGCAGCTTGGAATTAGGGCTACACGAGCAGTACTTC. The chain combines TRBV7-2 with TRBJ2-7; no clear D gene. Per germline, CDR1 SGHTA and CDR2 FQGNSA. The CDR3 runs 14 residues. Trimming took off 3 bases at V and 5 bases at J, with 14 bases between the two ends.